The clone carrying this T cell receptor beta chain showed up just a few times. Its antigen remains unknown. Trimming cost V 1 base and J 3 bases; bases outside gene matches: 4. The CDR3 contains 17 residues. The germline CDR1 and CDR2 sequences are SGHTA and FQGNSA. The entry originates in a study of beta chain features in type 1 diabetes. Study-wide results and limits: People with Type 1 diabetes carried modestly yet significantly shorter TCRB CDR3s in all four CD4+ subsets. There were fewer insertions and more deletions at the VDJ junctions of type 1 diabetes patients.

The entirety of the isolated RNA underwent reverse transcription, so expressed TCRB transcripts were sequenced. Assay: immunoSEQ multiplex PCR; the TCRdb copy retains only in-frame clones and omits some. Here the sample spans over 500,000 clones, around a sixth being singletons. V and J are TRBV7-2 and TRBJ2-3; 13 positions match TRBD2. This receptor was taken from a man aged 18 to 30 in good health. Sample: naive CD4+ T cells from blood. CDR3 in DNA: TGTGCCAGCAGCTTAGGGACTAGCGGGAGACGGACAGATACGCAGTATTTT. Protein: CASSLGTSGRRTDTQYF.